The entry below describes one T cell receptor (beta chain). The antigen remains unidentified. This CDR3 is 15 amino acids long. The V gene's germline CDR1 is SGHNT and CDR2 YENEEA. V was pared by 1 base and J by 6 bases, with 14 bases between. This entry belongs to a study of cytotoxic CD8 clonotypes in ibrutinib-treated CLL. Findings and caveats of the study: T-cell clonality at baseline went above that of age-matched healthy donors and rose and fell with circulating CD8+ T-cell counts.

Target depth was 1 in 200,000 to 1 in 1 million T cells, about 10x per clonotype. Assay used: immunoSEQ multiplex PCR; TCRdb lists only in-frame clones, some missing. The profile shows about 140,000 clones, 60% to 85% of them singletons. This sequence was found in a human donor with chronic lymphocytic leukemia. The chain carries TRBV11-3 and TRBJ2-3; D may be TRBD1 or TRBD2 (6 bases each). Sample: PBMCs, taken after 12 months of ibrutinib treatment. The CDR3 loop reads CASSLARGQGDTQYF. DNA for the CDR3: TGTGCCAGCAGCTTAGCCCGGGGGCAGGGGGATACGCAGTATTTT.